The clone carrying this T cell receptor (delta chain) was counted between two and nine times. No antigen is known for it. V was pared by 0 bases and J by 1 base, with 18 bases between. In germline, CDR1 is TSWWSYY, CDR2 QGS. The CDR3 runs to 18 residues. The record originates from a study of Vδ1+ human thymocytes. Broader study findings: Highly polyclonal TRG and TRD repertoires with Gaussian CDR3 length distributions appeared in thymus. Donors shared many TRG clonotypes but few TRD clonotypes. Roughly 22% of thymic delta-chain sequences were Vdelta2, with few Vdelta3, unlike blood Vdelta1+ controls.

Extracted RNA was reverse transcribed into cDNA. CDR3 amplicons came from multiplex PCR with pooled V-gene forward and constant-region reverse primers. TCRdb re-processed the multiplex PCR reads using CATT. In the table there are about 53,000 delta-chain clones, approximately 15% of which are singletons. J is TRDJ1 and V is TRDV1, with D possibly matching TRDD2 (6 bases). Sequences were obtained from Vdelta1+ gamma-delta thymocytes from the thymus. Regarding subset: FACS-sorted CD3+ TCRalphabeta- TCRVdelta1+ TCRVdelta2- thymocytes. This receptor was identified in a girl less than two years old who had congenital heart surgery. The CDR3 protein is CALGELPRDPTSTDKLIF. The CDR3 bases are TGTGCTCTTGGGGAACTGCCCAGGGATCCTACAAGCACCGATAAACTCATCTTT.